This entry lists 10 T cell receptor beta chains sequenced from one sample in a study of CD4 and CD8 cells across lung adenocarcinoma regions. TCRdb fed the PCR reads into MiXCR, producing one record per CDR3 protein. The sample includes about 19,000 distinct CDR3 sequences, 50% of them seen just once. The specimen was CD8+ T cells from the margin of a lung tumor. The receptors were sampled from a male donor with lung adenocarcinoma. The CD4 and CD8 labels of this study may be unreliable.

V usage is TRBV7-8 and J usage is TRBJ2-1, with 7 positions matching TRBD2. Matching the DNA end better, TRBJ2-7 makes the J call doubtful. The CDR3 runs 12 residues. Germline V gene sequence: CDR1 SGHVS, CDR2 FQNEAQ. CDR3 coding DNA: TGTGCCAGTTCCCGGGACTACTACGAGCAGTACTTC. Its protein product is CASSRDYYEQYF.

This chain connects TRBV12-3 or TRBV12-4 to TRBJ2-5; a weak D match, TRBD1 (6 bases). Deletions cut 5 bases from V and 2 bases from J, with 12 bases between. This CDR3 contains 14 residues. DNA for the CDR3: TGTGCCAGCAGTATCCGGGACAATCAAGAGACCCAGTACTTC. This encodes CASSIRDNQETQYF.

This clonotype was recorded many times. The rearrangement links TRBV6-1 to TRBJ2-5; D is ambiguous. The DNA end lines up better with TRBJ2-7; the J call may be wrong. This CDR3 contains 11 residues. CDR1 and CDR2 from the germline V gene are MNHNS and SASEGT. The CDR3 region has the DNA TGTGCCAGCAGGACCATCTACGAGCAGTACTTC. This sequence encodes CASRTIYEQYF.

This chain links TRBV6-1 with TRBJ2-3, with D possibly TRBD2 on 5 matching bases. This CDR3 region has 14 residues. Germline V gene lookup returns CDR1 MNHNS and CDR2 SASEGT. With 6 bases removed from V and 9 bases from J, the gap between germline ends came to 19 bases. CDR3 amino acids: CASRLVGAKNTQYF. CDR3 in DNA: TGTGCCAGCAGACTGGTGGGAGCCAAAAACACGCAGTATTTT.

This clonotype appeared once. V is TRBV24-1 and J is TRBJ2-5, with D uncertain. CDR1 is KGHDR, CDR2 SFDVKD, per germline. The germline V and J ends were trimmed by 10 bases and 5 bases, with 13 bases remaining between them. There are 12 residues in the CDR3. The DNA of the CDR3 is TGTGCCACGACCGACGGTAGCGAGACCCAGTACTTC. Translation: CATTDGSETQYF.

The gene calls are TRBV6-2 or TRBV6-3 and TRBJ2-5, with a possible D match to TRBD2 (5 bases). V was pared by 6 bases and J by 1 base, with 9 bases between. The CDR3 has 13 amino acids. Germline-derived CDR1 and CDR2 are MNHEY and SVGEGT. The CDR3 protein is CASSPGFQETQYF. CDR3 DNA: TGTGCCAGCAGCCCGGGGTTCCAAGAGACCCAGTACTTC.

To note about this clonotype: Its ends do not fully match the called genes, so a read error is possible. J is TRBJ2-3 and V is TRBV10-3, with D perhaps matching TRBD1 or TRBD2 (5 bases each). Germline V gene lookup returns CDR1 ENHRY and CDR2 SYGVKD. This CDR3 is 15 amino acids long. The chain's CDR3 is CARGIPRLGKDAQFF. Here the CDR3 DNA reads TGTGCCCGGGGCATTCCGCGTCTAGGCAAAGATGCGCAGTTTTTT.

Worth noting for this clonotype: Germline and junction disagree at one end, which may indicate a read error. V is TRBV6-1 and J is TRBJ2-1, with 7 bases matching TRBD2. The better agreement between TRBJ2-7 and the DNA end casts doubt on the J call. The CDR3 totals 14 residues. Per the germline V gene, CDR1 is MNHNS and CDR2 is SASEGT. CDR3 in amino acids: CASLRLADSSEQYF. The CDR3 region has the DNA TGTGCCAGCCTGAGGCTAGCGGACTCCTCCGAGCAGTACTTC.

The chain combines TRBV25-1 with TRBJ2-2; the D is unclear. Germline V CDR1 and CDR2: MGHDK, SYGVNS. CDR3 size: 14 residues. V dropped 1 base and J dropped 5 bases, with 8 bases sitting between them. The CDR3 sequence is CASSELPGTGELFF. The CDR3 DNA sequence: TGTGCCAGCAGTGAATTGCCGGGTACCGGGGAGCTGTTTTTT.

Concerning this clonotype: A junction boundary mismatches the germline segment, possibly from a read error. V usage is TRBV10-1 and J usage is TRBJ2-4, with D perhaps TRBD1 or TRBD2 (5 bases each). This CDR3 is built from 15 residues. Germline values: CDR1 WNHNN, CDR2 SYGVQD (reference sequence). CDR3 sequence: CASSSGLWAKNTQYF. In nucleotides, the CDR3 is TGCGCCAGCAGTTCGGGGCTGTGGGCCAAAAACACTCAGTACTTC.